Each of the 17 T cell receptor beta chains below was sequenced from the same sample in a study of shared clonotypes between healthy human individuals. Clones were read by immunoSEQ multiplex PCR, and TCRdb kept only the in-frame ones, dropping some. The table includes about 2 million clones, approximately 95% detected once. Naive-designated CD8 cells lacked CD45RO, were positively enriched for CCR7, and omitted terminally differentiated effector memory CD45RA+ cells. The sequenced sample was naive CD8+ T cells sorted from blood. The source is a man in his late teens or twenties in good health.

The V gene is TRBV19, the J gene TRBJ2-3; tentatively, D is TRBD1 (5 bases). CDR1 is LNHDA and CDR2 is SQIVND in the germline V gene (reference sequence). This CDR3 comprises 15 residues. V was shortened by 2 bases and J by 0 bases, with 9 bases between the two germline ends. The CDR3 is CASSIQTASTDTQYF. The CDR3 nucleotides are TGTGCCAGTAGTATACAGACAGCTAGCACAGATACGCAGTATTTT.

The V gene is TRBV5-6, the J gene TRBJ2-3; tentative D call: TRBD2 (5 bases). Germline V gene lookup returns CDR1 SGHDT and CDR2 YYEEEE. The CDR3 runs 15 residues. The V end was cut by 1 base, the J end by 2 bases, with 11 bases between. CDR3 loop: CASSLWGVNTDTQYF. The CDR3 DNA reads as TGTGCCAGCAGCTTGTGGGGAGTCAACACAGATACGCAGTATTTT.

To note about this clone: This CDR3 is also generated by other DNA sequences in the sample. This sequence joins TRBV4-1 and TRBJ2-7; the match to TRBD1 covers 7 bases. The germline gives CDR1 MGHRA, CDR2 YSYEKL. The CDR3 has 15 residues. V shed 0 bases, J shed 4 bases, and the junction held 6 bases outside the gene matches. CDR3 bases: TGCGCCAGCAGCCAAGAGAGACAGGGAACTTACGAGCAGTACTTC. It translates to CASSQERQGTYEQYF.

Details on this clone: Other nucleotide sequences in the sample specify the same CDR3. The chain has TRBV19 and TRBJ2-7, with D unclear. The CDR3 covers 14 residues. V lost 1 base and J lost 3, with 10 bases in between. Germline V lookup: CDR1 LNHDA, CDR2 SQIVND (reference sequence). The CDR3 reads CASSIAGISYEQYF. The CDR3 bases are TGTGCCAGTAGTATAGCAGGCATTAGCTACGAGCAGTACTTC.

The chain couples TRBV19 to TRBJ2-7; possibly TRBD1 for D (5 bases). Trimming left V 2 bases short and J 6 bases short, with 20 bases between. The CDR3 is 16 amino acids. Germline V lookup: CDR1 LNHDA, CDR2 SQIVND (reference sequence). CDR3: CASSISTWGSLGEQYF. The CDR3 region has the DNA TGTGCCAGTAGTATAAGCACTTGGGGCAGCCTAGGCGAGCAGTACTTC.

This CDR3 is CASSMLTENTGELFF. For the CDR3, the DNA is TGTGCCAGCAGCATGCTGACGGAGAACACCGGGGAGCTGTTTTTT. The chain has TRBV7-8 and TRBJ2-2; D ambiguous. Looked up from germline, CDR1 is SGHVS and CDR2 is FQNEAQ. V was shortened by 5 bases and J by 1 base, with 11 bases between the two germline ends. The CDR3 is made up of 15 amino acids. Looking up the rest from reference TRBV7-8 and TRBJ2-2 gives the full variable domain: GAGVSQSPRYKVAKRGQDVALRCDPISGHVSLFWYQQALGQGPEFLTYFQNEAQLDKSGLPSDRFFAERPEGSVSTLKIQRTQQEDSAVYLCASSMLTENTGELFFGEGSRLTVL.

This sequence joins TRBV19 and TRBJ1-6, with D perhaps matching TRBD1 (6 bases). Trimming removed 5 bases from V and 7 bases from J, with 15 bases in between. The CDR3 contains 15 residues. From germline, CDR1 is LNHDA and CDR2 SQIVND (reference sequence). In DNA, the CDR3 is TGTGCCAGTAGTGGGGGAGGGACACCGAATTCACCCCTCCACTTT. Protein: CASSGGGTPNSPLHF.

Regarding this clone: Other nucleotide sequences in the sample specify the same CDR3. CDR3 sequence reads: CASSYAISYEQYF. Here the CDR3 DNA reads TGTGCCAGCAGTTACGCCATCTCCTACGAGCAGTACTTC. The gene calls are TRBV6-5 and TRBJ2-7; D is undetermined. This CDR3 spans 13 amino acids. CDR1 is MNHEY, CDR2 SVGAGI, per germline. Trimming removed 2 bases from V and 0 bases from J, with 5 bases in between.

This rearrangement joins TRBV5-4 to TRBJ1-6; 10 bases fit TRBD1. The length of the CDR3 is 12 residues. The germline V gene has CDR1 SGHNT and CDR2 YYREEE (reference sequence). V shed 7 bases, J shed 8 bases, and the junction held 0 bases outside the gene matches. The CDR3 loop reads CASGQGDSPLHF. The CDR3 DNA is TGTGCCAGCGGACAGGGGGATTCACCCCTCCACTTT.

This clone was found a few times. The chain carries TRBV5-1 and TRBJ1-2; D is uncertain. Germline V gene sequence: CDR1 SGHRS, CDR2 YFSETQ. This CDR3 has 13 amino acids. Between the trimmed V and J ends, which lost 0 bases and 5 bases, there was a span of 8 bases. The CDR3 spells CASSLDRAYGYTF. The CDR3 coding sequence is TGCGCCAGCAGCTTGGACAGAGCTTATGGCTACACCTTC.

V is TRBV7-9 and J is TRBJ2-3, with TRBD1 matching over 7 bases. Trimming cost V 1 base and J 2 bases; bases outside gene matches: 6. CDR3 size: 16 residues. Germline CDR1 is SEHNR and CDR2 is FQNEAQ (reference sequence). Here the CDR3 reads CASSLGFGTDTDTQYF. CDR3 bases: TGTGCCAGCAGCTTAGGGTTCGGGACAGACACAGATACGCAGTATTTT.

V gene TRBV7-8 combines with J gene TRBJ1-5; TRBD1 aligns across 7 bases. The ends lost 5 bases at V and 0 bases at J; junction bases unmatched: 7. The CDR3 loop spans 16 amino acids. From germline, CDR1 is SGHVS and CDR2 FQNEAQ. CDR3 sequence: CASSPRAGGSNQPQHF. The DNA for the CDR3 is TGTGCCAGCAGCCCACGGGCAGGGGGTAGCAATCAGCCCCAGCATTTT.

The chain couples TRBV7-9 to TRBJ2-5; D perhaps matches TRBD2 (5 bases). The ends were cut back, 1 base at V and 2 bases at J, with 14 bases in the middle. The CDR3 spans 16 residues. Germline assignment: CDR1 SEHNR and CDR2 FQNEAQ (reference sequence). CDR3 residues: CASSLVPARDQETQYF. The CDR3 coding sequence is TGTGCCAGCAGCTTAGTCCCCGCACGGGATCAAGAGACCCAGTACTTC.

For this clone: This sample also contains other DNA sequences that code for the same CDR3. This chain uses TRBV6-6 with TRBJ2-1; weak D call: TRBD1 (5 bases). CDR3 length: 11 residues. Germline CDR1 and CDR2: MNHNY and SVGAGI (reference sequence). Trimming took 5 bases from V and 8 from J, leaving 7 bases between them. The CDR3 region has the DNA TGTGCCAGCAGTCCCAGGGATGAGCAGTTCTTC. This translates into CASSPRDEQFF.

The chain joins TRBV27 to TRBJ2-7; 12 positions agree with TRBD2. The CDR3 runs to 17 residues. Per germline, CDR1 MNHEY and CDR2 SMNVEV (reference sequence). Germline trimming cut 6 bases from V and 2 bases from J; bases unmatched to any gene: 11. The CDR3 DNA reads as TGTGCCAGCAGCCCCCTTACTAGCGGGGGGTCTCCCTACGAGCAGTACTTC. It codes for CASSPLTSGGSPYEQYF.

The chain employs TRBV27 and TRBJ1-2; TRBD1 aligns across 7 bases. The CDR3 covers 17 residues. Trimming at V came to 5 bases and at J to 4 bases, leaving 16 bases not matched to a gene. Germline loops: CDR1 MNHEY, CDR2 SMNVEV (reference sequence). The CDR3 loop reads CASSPQNVQGFPYGYTF. The CDR3 DNA sequence: TGTGCCAGCAGTCCCCAAAATGTACAGGGGTTTCCCTATGGCTACACCTTC.

Remarks on this clone: Other DNA sequences in the sample encode the same CDR3. The V and J genes are TRBV19 and TRBJ1-5; a possible D gene is TRBD1 (5 bases). The CDR3 consists of 15 residues. V lost 2 bases to trimming and J lost 4 bases, with 12 bases between them. Germline V CDR1 and CDR2: LNHDA, SQIVND (reference sequence). The CDR3 nucleotides are TGTGCCAGTAGTATAACCGGGGGTAGTAATCAGCCCCAGCATTTT. Its translation: CASSITGGSNQPQHF. Full variable domain (rest looked up from reference TRBV19 and TRBJ1-5): DGGITQSPKYLFRKEGQNVTLSCEQNLNHDAMYWYRQDPGQGLRLIYYSQIVNDFQKGDIAEGYSVSREKKESFPLTVTSAQKNPTAFYLCASSITGGSNQPQHFGDGTRLSIL.